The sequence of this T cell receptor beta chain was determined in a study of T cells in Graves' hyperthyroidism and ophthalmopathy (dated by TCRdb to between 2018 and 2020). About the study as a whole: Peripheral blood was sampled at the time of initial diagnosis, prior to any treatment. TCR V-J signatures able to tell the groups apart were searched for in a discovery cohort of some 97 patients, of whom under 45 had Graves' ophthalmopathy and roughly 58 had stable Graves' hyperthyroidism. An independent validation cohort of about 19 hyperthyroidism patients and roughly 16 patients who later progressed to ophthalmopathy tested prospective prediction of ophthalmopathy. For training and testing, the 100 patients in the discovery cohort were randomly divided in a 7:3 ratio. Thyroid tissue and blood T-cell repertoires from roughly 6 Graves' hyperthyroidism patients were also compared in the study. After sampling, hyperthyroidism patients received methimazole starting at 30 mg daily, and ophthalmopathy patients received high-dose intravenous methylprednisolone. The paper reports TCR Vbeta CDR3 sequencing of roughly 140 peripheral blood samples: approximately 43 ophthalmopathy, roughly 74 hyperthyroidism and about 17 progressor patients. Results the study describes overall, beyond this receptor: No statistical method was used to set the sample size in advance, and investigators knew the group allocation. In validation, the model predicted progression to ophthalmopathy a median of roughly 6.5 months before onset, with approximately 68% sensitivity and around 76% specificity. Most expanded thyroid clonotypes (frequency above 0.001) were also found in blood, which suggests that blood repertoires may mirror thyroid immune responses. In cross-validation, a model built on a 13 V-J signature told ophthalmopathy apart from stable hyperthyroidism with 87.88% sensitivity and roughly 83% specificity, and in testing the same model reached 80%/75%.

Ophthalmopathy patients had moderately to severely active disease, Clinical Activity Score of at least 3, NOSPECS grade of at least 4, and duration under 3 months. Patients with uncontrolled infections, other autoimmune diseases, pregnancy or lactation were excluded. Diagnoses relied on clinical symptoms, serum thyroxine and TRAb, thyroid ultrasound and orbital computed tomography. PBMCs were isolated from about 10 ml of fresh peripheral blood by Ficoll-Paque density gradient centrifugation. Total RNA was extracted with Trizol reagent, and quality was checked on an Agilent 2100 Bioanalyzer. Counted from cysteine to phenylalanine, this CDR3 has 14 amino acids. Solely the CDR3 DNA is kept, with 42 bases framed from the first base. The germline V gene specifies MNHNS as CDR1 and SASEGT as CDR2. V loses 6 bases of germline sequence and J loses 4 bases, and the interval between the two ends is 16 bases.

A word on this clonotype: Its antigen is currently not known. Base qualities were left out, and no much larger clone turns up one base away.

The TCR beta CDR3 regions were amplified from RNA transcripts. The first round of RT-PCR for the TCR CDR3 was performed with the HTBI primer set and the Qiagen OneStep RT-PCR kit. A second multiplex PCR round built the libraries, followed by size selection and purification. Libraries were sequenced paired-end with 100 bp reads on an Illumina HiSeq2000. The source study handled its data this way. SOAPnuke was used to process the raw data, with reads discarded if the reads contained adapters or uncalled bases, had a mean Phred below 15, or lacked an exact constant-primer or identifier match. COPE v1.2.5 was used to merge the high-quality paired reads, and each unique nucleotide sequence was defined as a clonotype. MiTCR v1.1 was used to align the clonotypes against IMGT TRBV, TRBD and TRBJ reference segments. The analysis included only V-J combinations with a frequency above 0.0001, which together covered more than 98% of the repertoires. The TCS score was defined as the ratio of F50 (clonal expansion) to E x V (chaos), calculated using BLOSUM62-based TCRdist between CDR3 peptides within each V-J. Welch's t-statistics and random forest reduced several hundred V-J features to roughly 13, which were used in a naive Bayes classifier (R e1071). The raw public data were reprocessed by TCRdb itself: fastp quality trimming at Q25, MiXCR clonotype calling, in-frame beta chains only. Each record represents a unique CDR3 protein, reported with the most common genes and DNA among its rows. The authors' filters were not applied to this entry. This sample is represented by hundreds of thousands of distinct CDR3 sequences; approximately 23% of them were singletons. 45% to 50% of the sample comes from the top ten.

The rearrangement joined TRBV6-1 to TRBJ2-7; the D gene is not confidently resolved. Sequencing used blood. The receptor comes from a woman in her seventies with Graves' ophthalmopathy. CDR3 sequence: CASRSDGPAYEQYF. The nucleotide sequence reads TGTGCCAGCAGGTCCGACGGACCGGCATACGAGCAGTACTTC.